Listed below are T cell receptor beta chains from one sample, sequenced in a study of T cell responses to AZD1222 COVID-19 vaccine. This table comes from immunoSEQ multiplex PCR, and its TCRdb copy is limited to in-frame clones, with some not included. The sample shows more than 100,000 clones, 70% to 85% of them seen only once. Specimen: peripheral blood, collected on day 0 of AZD1222 vaccination. These receptors originate from an adult in good health. The conserved cysteine and the conserved F or W are not part of the CDR3 here.

v_call: TRBV28; j_call: TRBJ1-2; cdr3_aa: ASSSDIPGYT
v_call: TRBV18; j_call: TRBJ1-4; cdr3_aa: ASSPSAREGEVEKLF
v_call: TRBV25-1; j_call: TRBJ2-1; cdr3_aa: ASSLGPRSSYNEQF
v_call: TRBV4-1; j_call: TRBJ2-2; cdr3_aa: ASSTPTGELF
v_call: TRBV28; j_call: TRBJ2-7; cdr3_aa: ASSLRQGRSRRA
v_call: TRBV28; j_call: TRBJ2-1; cdr3_aa: ASSPIRDPKDEQF
v_call: TRBV11-1; j_call: TRBJ2-2; cdr3_aa: ASRQSDRVTGELF
v_call: TRBV5-1; j_call: TRBJ1-5; cdr3_aa: ASSYTGQSNQPQH
v_call: TRBV19; j_call: TRBJ1-4; cdr3_aa: ASSTGGQRVF
v_call: TRBV7-9; j_call: TRBJ2-1; cdr3_aa: ASQGTGGAGEQF
v_call: TRBV5-1; j_call: TRBJ1-5; cdr3_aa: ASSSDGGSNQPQH
v_call: TRBV5-1; j_call: TRBJ1-2; cdr3_aa: ASSKTRGQGVYGYT
v_call: TRBV28; j_call: TRBJ2-3; cdr3_aa: ASSPGRRGFADTQY
v_call: TRBV6-4; j_call: TRBJ2-2; cdr3_aa: ASSASNTGELF
v_call: TRBV21-1; j_call: TRBJ2-2; cdr3_aa: ASGQGNTGELF
v_call: TRBV24-1; j_call: TRBJ1-4; cdr3_aa: ATAQGRNEKLF
v_call: TRBV11-3; j_call: TRBJ2-5; cdr3_aa: ASSKPRDRQTQY
v_call: TRBV10-3; j_call: TRBJ1-2; cdr3_aa: AIEGGYGYT
v_call: TRBV27; j_call: TRBJ1-6; cdr3_aa: ASSLSGRDVRWNSPLH
v_call: TRBV6-5; j_call: TRBJ2-2; cdr3_aa: ASSYSWRTGELF
v_call: TRBV6-5; j_call: TRBJ1-1; cdr3_aa: ASSYRRNTEAF
v_call: TRBV7-2; j_call: TRBJ1-5; cdr3_aa: ASSLVGPNSNQPQH
v_call: TRBV7-9; j_call: TRBJ1-4; cdr3_aa: ASSPASRAGSEKLF
v_call: TRBV3-1/TRBV3-2; j_call: TRBJ1-1; cdr3_aa: ASSNWDRVNTEAF
v_call: TRBV5-8; j_call: TRBJ2-1; cdr3_aa: ATQDRGRYNEQF
v_call: TRBV3-1/TRBV3-2; j_call: TRBJ1-6; cdr3_aa: ASSHPEGLGLH
v_call: TRBV7-9; j_call: TRBJ2-3; cdr3_aa: ASSKLAGGGDTQY
v_call: TRBV11-2; j_call: TRBJ1-2; cdr3_aa: ASSRDRVEAGGYT
v_call: TRBV7-3; j_call: TRBJ2-1; cdr3_aa: ASSLTRKGEQF
v_call: TRBV5-1; j_call: TRBJ2-1; cdr3_aa: ASSLITGTDNEQF
v_call: TRBV28; j_call: TRBJ1-2; cdr3_aa: ASRKGGNYGYT
v_call: TRBV5-1; j_call: TRBJ2-7; cdr3_aa: ASSLETGAQYEQY